The entry below describes one T cell receptor beta chain. The antigen remains unidentified. The source of the sample is a study of T cells in tumors after PD-1 blockade. Looking at the study overall: Mean per blood sample: 95,000 to 130,000 templates (about 24,000-257,772), approximately 40,000 unique clonotypes.

The study, taken as a whole, reports: Peripheral recruitment is suggested, as some novel exhausted tumor clones were in pre-treatment blood.

Template: tumor biopsy or peripheral blood genomic DNA, roughly 616-6,500 ng per sample. The data were produced by immunoSEQ multiplex PCR, yet TCRdb's version contains in-frame clones alone and is incomplete. This table holds about 63,000 clones, approximately 79% found once. This sequence was found in a human donor with basal cell carcinoma. The source material was PBMCs, sampled after anti-PD-1 treatment.

The CDR3 DNA sequence: TGTGCCAGCAGTTCCTGGGACAGGGGCCTAGGAGGCTACACCTTC. It encodes CASSSWDRGLGGYTF. This chain uses TRBV6-5 with TRBJ1-2; 10 nucleotides align to TRBD1. In germline, CDR1 is MNHEY, CDR2 SVGAGI. With V trimmed by 4 bases and J by 8 bases, 10 bases remained unmatched. The CDR3 covers 15 residues.